This note documents a single TCR beta chain sequence. Its antigen is still unknown. Qualities for individual bases were not recorded, and no much larger clone is one base off. CDR1 and CDR2 are read off the germline V gene as SGDLS and YYNGEE. Clipping removes 0 bases from V and 4 bases from J, with 6 as the unmatched junction base count. Inclusive of the bounding cysteine and phenylalanine, the CDR3 is 17 residues long. The kept DNA is CDR3 alone, 51 bases in frame from the first base. Collaborating institutions collected whole blood in K2EDTA tubes following their own protocols. For TCRbeta analysis, collaborators shipped samples in one of three forms: frozen whole blood, isolated PBMCs, or DNA extracted from either of those sample types. The entry originates in a study of blood T cell repertoires in COVID-19 (dated by TCRdb to 2020 to 2021). Background on the whole study: Samples covering the acute and convalescent phases of COVID-19 were provided by collaborators in the United States, Italy and Spain. The material from the prospective study consisted of cDNA or gDNA derived from T cells, B-cell-depleted T cells, or PBMCs. Subjects who had been exposed to COVID-19, were actively infected with it, or had recovered from it provided the deeply sampled blood TCRbeta repertoires that made up the dataset. The repertoires were released in a freely available public database meant as a resource for research on the immune response to SARS-CoV-2. Samples were obtained from the ongoing ImmuneRACE study (first 160 participants) and from 1,200 or so subjects provided by 6 global collaborators. Sample metadata almost always included a de-identified subject ID, COVID-19 status, age in years and sex. Where available, HLA class I and class II types were obtained from metadata supplied by the sample provider rather than from assay-based typing.

The immunoSEQ Assay, a bias-controlled multiplex PCR, was used to amplify TCRbeta CDR3 regions from genomic DNA. From the authors' description of their analysis: Nucleated cell counts per sample were estimated from amplification of reference gene primers within the assay. To quantify the absolute abundance of each unique TCRbeta CDR3 rearrangement, sequence reads were collapsed and filtered. For each sample, productive Simpson clonality was calculated as the square root of Simpson's diversity index across productive rearrangements. TCRdb obtained this table from immuneACCESS and retained in-frame rearrangements with V and J assigned. These tables miss some clones; where compared with another copy, unresolved V genes account for less than half of the shortfall, and the remainder is unexplained. V and J calls and clone size are as listed in that table; D and trimming were resolved from the DNA. The sample records about 61,000 clones, 88% of which are singletons. The ten largest clones take up over 20% of the sample.

The paper's findings and limits, for the study overall: Clinical and demographic metadata were provided uncurated, with the amount varying by source and participant.

This TCR came from a woman between 45 and 65 years old with active or convalescent COVID-19. Specimen: peripheral blood. The sequence links TRBV9 to TRBJ2-5, and TRBD2 matches 13 of the central bases. The DNA sequence is TGTGCCAGCAGCGTAGGGACTAGCGGGAGTCTGGGAGAGACCCAGTACTTC. This sequence encodes CASSVGTSGSLGETQYF.